A single sample gave rise to the 26 T cell receptor beta chains below, sequenced in a study of T-cell reconstitution after alpha-beta-depleted transplantation in children. Researchers prepared the TCRbeta library using unique molecular identifiers, the study reports. TCRdb called the PCR reads again in MiXCR, with one record for every CDR3 protein. The sample consists of some 450,000 distinct CDR3 sequences, over 40% of them appearing once. The sequencing used PBMCs, collected before TCRalphabeta/CD19-depleted stem cell transplant. Receptors originate from a girl aged 2 to 10 with aplastic anemia, due to receive a stem cell transplant.

This clonotype came up once. V usage is TRBV7-3 and J usage is TRBJ2-1; TRBD2 agrees at 8 bases. Germline V lookup: CDR1 SGHTA, CDR2 FQGTGA. After removal of 7 bases from V and 1 base from J, the junction contained 6 bases not matched to a gene. CDR3 length: 15 residues. CDR3 nucleotides: TGTGCCAGCATGGATGCGGGGGGATCCTACAATGAGCAGTTCTTC. Translating gives CASMDAGGSYNEQFF.

The chain joins TRBV6-2 or TRBV6-3 to TRBJ2-7; D perhaps matches TRBD2 (6 bases). CDR1 and CDR2 (germline): MNHEY, SVGEGT. V lost 7 bases and J lost 2, with 9 bases in between. The CDR3 is 12 residues long. The CDR3 DNA reads TGTGCCAGCAATTCGGGGGCCTACGAGCAGTACTTC. Residues: CASNSGAYEQYF.

The chain uses TRBV5-1 and TRBJ2-2; TRBD1 is a possible D gene (5 bases). CDR3 length: 15 residues. In germline, CDR1 is SGHRS, CDR2 YFSETQ. V lost 5 bases to trimming and J lost 2 bases, with 13 bases between them. This chain's CDR3 is CASRKPDRNTGELFF. CDR3 sequence (DNA): TGCGCCAGCAGGAAGCCAGACAGAAACACCGGGGAGCTGTTTTTT.

This clonotype was counted only a few times. The rearrangement links TRBV10-3 to TRBJ2-3, with 10 nucleotides matching TRBD1. The V and J ends lost 4 bases and 3 bases, in that order; junction bases with no gene match: 1. The CDR3 length is 14 residues. Germline CDR1 and CDR2: ENHRY and SYGVKD. Written as DNA, the CDR3 is TGTGCCATCAGTGGGGGACAGGGGACAGATACGCAGTATTTT. As protein: CAISGGQGTDTQYF.

J is TRBJ2-3 and V is TRBV20-1; possibly TRBD2 for D (6 bases). V shed 1 base and J shed 2 bases, with 13 bases lying between them. CDR3 size: 15 residues. Germline V gene sequence: CDR1 DFQATT, CDR2 SNEGSKA (reference sequence). The CDR3 here is CSARVYRGNTDTQYF. The CDR3 region has the DNA TGCAGTGCTAGAGTATATCGGGGGAACACAGATACGCAGTATTTT.

The rearrangement links TRBV19 to TRBJ1-1; possible D gene TRBD1, 5 bases. This CDR3 has 16 residues. The germline V gene has CDR1 LNHDA and CDR2 SQIVND (reference sequence). V was clipped by 4 bases and J by 0 bases, with 15 bases between them. The CDR3 is CASSRRGRNMNTEAFF. Written as DNA, the CDR3 is TGTGCCAGTAGTAGGCGGGGCCGTAACATGAACACTGAAGCTTTCTTT. The whole variable domain, filled in from reference TRBV19 and TRBJ1-1, reads DGGITQSPKYLFRKEGQNVTLSCEQNLNHDAMYWYRQDPGQGLRLIYYSQIVNDFQKGDIAEGYSVSREKKESFPLTVTSAQKNPTAFYLCASSRRGRNMNTEAFFGQGTRLTVV.

The chain links TRBV20-1 to TRBJ2-1, with D perhaps TRBD2 (6 bases). Trimming took 2 bases from V and 7 from J, leaving 21 bases between them. Per the germline V gene, CDR1 is DFQATT and CDR2 is SNEGSKA (reference sequence). The CDR3 is 16 amino acids. The CDR3 reads CSARSSLLAVGNEQFF. DNA for the CDR3: TGCAGTGCTAGAAGTAGTCTACTAGCCGTAGGAAATGAGCAGTTCTTC.

This clonotype was counted ten times or more. The J gene is TRBJ2-7, the V gene TRBV10-3; D gene ambiguous. Looked up from germline, CDR1 is ENHRY and CDR2 is SYGVKD. Trimming pared 6 bases from V and 6 bases from J, leaving 18 bases between. This CDR3 is 14 amino acids long. This chain's CDR3 is CAIRAGVEKGEQYF. CDR3 coding DNA: TGTGCCATCAGAGCTGGGGTGGAAAAAGGCGAGCAGTACTTC.

The CDR3 DNA reads as TGTGCCAGCAGTCCGGGGAACAAAAACATTCAGTACTTC. Amino acids: CASSPGNKNIQYF. The chain employs TRBV6-2 or TRBV6-3 and TRBJ2-4; possibly TRBD2 for D (5 bases). This CDR3 region has 13 residues. V was clipped by 5 bases and J by 3 bases, with 8 bases between them. From germline, CDR1 is MNHEY and CDR2 SVGEGT.

The CDR3 loop is CASSVGAGMDSYEQYF. CDR3 nucleotide sequence: TGTGCCAGCAGCGTGGGGGCCGGGATGGACTCCTACGAGCAGTACTTC. The V and J genes are TRBV9 and TRBJ2-7; a possible D gene is TRBD1 (6 bases). CDR3 length equals 16 residues. Trimming removed 2 bases from V and 0 bases from J, with 15 bases in between. CDR1 is SGDLS and CDR2 is YYNGEE in the germline V gene.

The gene calls are TRBV20-1 and TRBJ2-5; 8 bases fit TRBD2. Germline assignment: CDR1 DFQATT and CDR2 SNEGSKA (reference sequence). V shed 5 bases, J shed 3 bases, and the junction held 5 bases outside the gene matches. This CDR3 comprises 13 residues. The CDR3 DNA reads as TGCAGTGCTTTGCCGGGACTAGAAGAGACCCAGTACTTC. This codes for CSALPGLEETQYF.

CDR3 sequence reads: CSAISGREQFF. CDR3 nucleotides: TGCAGTGCCATATCGGGCCGCGAGCAGTTCTTC. The chain is built from TRBV20-1 and TRBJ2-1; no definite D call. V lost 6 bases, J lost 10 bases, and 13 bases lay in between. Germline assignment: CDR1 DFQATT and CDR2 SNEGSKA (reference sequence). This CDR3 has 11 residues.

This clonotype was recorded at least ten times. The chain is built from TRBV5-1 and TRBJ2-2; perhaps TRBD1 as D (5 bases). The CDR3 runs 13 residues. Germline CDR1 SGHRS, CDR2 YFSETQ. Trimming cost V 4 bases and J 4 bases, with 8 bases left between them. Here the CDR3 reads CASSVDSTGELFF. The CDR3 bases are TGCGCCAGCAGCGTAGACAGCACCGGGGAGCTGTTTTTT. The entire variable domain, with the rest obtained from reference TRBV5-1 and TRBJ2-2, is as follows: KAGVTQTPRYLIKTRGQQVTLSCSPISGHRSVSWYQQTPGQGLQFLFEYFSETQRNKGNFPGRFSGRQFSNSRSEMNVSTLELGDSALYLCASSVDSTGELFFGEGSRLTVL.

The rearrangement uses TRBV10-3 and TRBJ2-3; no clear D. Germline loops: CDR1 ENHRY, CDR2 SYGVKD. The CDR3 has 11 residues. The V end lost 6 bases, the J end lost 6 bases, and 7 bases lay between the germline ends. The DNA for the CDR3 is TGTGCCATCAGAACAAAGGATACGCAGTATTTT. Translation gives CAIRTKDTQYF.

Only a few counts were recorded for this clonotype. CDR3: CSASLTSESSYEQYF. Here the CDR3 DNA reads TGCAGTGCTAGCCTGACTAGCGAAAGCTCCTACGAGCAGTACTTC. This chain uses TRBV20-1 with TRBJ2-7; 8 bases are a match to TRBD2. The CDR3 is made up of 15 amino acids. The germline V gene has CDR1 DFQATT and CDR2 SNEGSKA (reference sequence). The trim removed 3 bases at V and 0 bases at J, leaving 7 bases unmatched.

Ten or more counts support this clonotype. J is TRBJ2-7 and V is TRBV20-1; 9 bases match TRBD2. The CDR3 totals 15 residues. Germline V gene lookup returns CDR1 DFQATT and CDR2 SNEGSKA (reference sequence). The V segment lost 3 bases and the J segment 3 bases; nucleotides outside the gene matches: 9. The CDR3 loop is CSARDGGRAVYEQYF. CDR3 bases: TGCAGTGCTAGGGACGGCGGGAGGGCCGTCTACGAGCAGTACTTC.

The chain is built from TRBV5-1 and TRBJ2-1, with D possibly matching TRBD1 (6 bases). Germline V gives CDR1 SGHRS, CDR2 YFSETQ. Trimming removed 4 bases at V and 11 bases at J, with 16 bases between. The CDR3 runs to 13 residues. The CDR3 loop is CASSPLDSVKQFF. Here the CDR3 DNA reads TGCGCCAGCAGCCCGCTGGACAGCGTGAAGCAGTTCTTC.

The table lists this clonotype with many counts. The rearrangement links TRBV7-2 to TRBJ1-1; 7 nucleotides agree with TRBD1. CDR1 is SGHTA and CDR2 is FQGNSA in the germline V gene. Losses at the gene ends were 4 bases for V and 3 bases for J; bases not matched to a gene: 5. There are 14 residues in the CDR3. This CDR3 is CASSSGQVHTEAFF. CDR3 sequence (DNA): TGTGCCAGCAGCTCAGGACAGGTTCACACTGAAGCTTTCTTT.

This clonotype was recorded at least ten times. V is TRBV20-1 and J is TRBJ2-1; either TRBD1 or TRBD2 may supply D (5 bases each). The CDR3 covers 16 residues. The V gene lost 2 bases and the J gene lost 3 bases, with 17 bases spanning the gap. The germline V gene has CDR1 DFQATT and CDR2 SNEGSKA (reference sequence). The CDR3 DNA reads as TGCAGTGCTAGACCGTCGCCGGGACGGATCTACAATGAGCAGTTCTTC. This codes for CSARPSPGRIYNEQFF.

This clonotype was counted a few times. This chain uses TRBV29-1 with TRBJ2-5; 10 nucleotides match TRBD2. This CDR3 spans 14 amino acids. The germline V gene encodes CDR1 SQVTM and CDR2 ANQGSEA. Losses at the gene ends were 6 bases for V and 5 bases for J; bases not matched to a gene: 9. The CDR3 sequence is CSVRGVLAGETQYF. The CDR3 region has the DNA TGCAGCGTCCGAGGGGTACTAGCGGGGGAGACCCAGTACTTC.

The chain joins TRBV20-1 to TRBJ2-1, with 12 nucleotides matching TRBD2. V lost 5 bases, J lost 4 bases, and 3 bases stayed unmatched. Germline loops: CDR1 DFQATT, CDR2 SNEGSKA (reference sequence). The CDR3 length is 14 residues. CDR3 DNA: TGCAGTGCTGCCGGGACTAGCGGGTACAATGAGCAGTTCTTC. Protein: CSAAGTSGYNEQFF.

This clonotype appeared a few times. The rearrangement links TRBV6-2 or TRBV6-3 to TRBJ2-1; D is unresolved. The ends were cut back, 1 base at V and 6 bases at J, with 7 bases in the middle. This CDR3 has 13 amino acids. Germline-derived CDR1 and CDR2 are MNHEY and SVGEGT. CDR3 sequence (DNA): TGTGCCAGCAGTTACTTCCACCTCAATGAGCAGTTCTTC. It encodes CASSYFHLNEQFF.

This clonotype was recorded a few times. The V call is TRBV20-1, the J call TRBJ1-2; D gene unclear. The germline CDR1 and CDR2 sequences are DFQATT and SNEGSKA (reference sequence). CDR3 size: 14 residues. Trimming pared 0 bases from V and 6 bases from J, leaving 14 bases between. This chain's CDR3 is CSARDRGGIDGYTF. As DNA, the CDR3 is TGCAGTGCTAGAGATAGAGGAGGGATAGATGGCTACACCTTC.

This clonotype was seen many times. The junction does not match germline at one end; this may be a read error. This chain connects TRBV5-1 to TRBJ2-3; 12 nucleotides agree with TRBD2. The CDR3 is 16 amino acids. Per the germline V gene, CDR1 is SGHRS and CDR2 is YFSETQ. The CDR3 sequence: CASSLGTSGSTDTQYF. The CDR3 bases are TGTGCCAGCAGTTTGGGGACTAGCGGGAGCACAGATACGCAGTATTTT.

V usage is TRBV5-1 and J usage is TRBJ1-1, with D possibly matching TRBD1 (6 bases). V lost 3 bases and J lost 3, with 15 bases in between. The CDR3 is 15 residues long. CDR1 and CDR2 (germline): SGHRS, YFSETQ. CDR3 in DNA: TGCGCCAGCAGCTCCGAAAGTGGGGGCCACACTGAAGCTTTCTTT. It encodes CASSSESGGHTEAFF.

This clonotype was counted a few times. The CDR3 region has the DNA TGTGCCAGCAGTTACACCCTTTTCGGGGGCAGGAACGAGCAGTACTTC. Its translation: CASSYTLFGGRNEQYF. The V gene is TRBV6-5, the J gene TRBJ2-7, with D perhaps matching TRBD1 or TRBD2 (6 bases each). Trimming took off 2 bases at V and 5 bases at J, with 19 bases between the two ends. Germline CDR1 MNHEY, CDR2 SVGAGI. The CDR3 consists of 16 residues.